The next 6 T cell receptor beta chains were all read from a single sample in a study of identical twins. Each CDR3 protein gets one entry after TCRdb re-called the 5' RACE reads with MiXCR. This sample carries 350,000 or so distinct CDR3 sequences, approximately 9.1% of them seen once, and the ten largest clones take over 7%. The sample was naive T cells sorted from blood. These TCRs come from a woman aged 45-65 years in good health.

This clonotype was counted between two and nine times. This sequence joins TRBV7-3 and TRBJ2-2, with D possibly TRBD2 on 6 matching bases. Germline CDR1 is SGHTA and CDR2 is FQGTGA. The CDR3 consists of 15 residues. V lost 0 bases and J lost 4, with 9 bases in between. CDR3 region: CASSLTGRGTGELFF. The CDR3 DNA sequence: TGTGCCAGCAGCTTAACCGGGAGAGGCACCGGGGAGCTGTTTTTT.

The sample holds a few counts of this clonotype. The V and J genes are TRBV6-5 and TRBJ2-3; 8 bases align to TRBD2. Germline V gives CDR1 MNHEY, CDR2 SVGAGI. V trimming: 5 bases; J trimming: 2 bases; junction bases outside the gene matches: 3. The CDR3 consists of 14 residues. CDR3 DNA: TGTGCCAGCAGTGGGACTAGACCCACAGATACGCAGTATTTT. Protein sequence: CASSGTRPTDTQYF.

This clonotype has just a few counts. The chain joins TRBV20-1 to TRBJ2-3; D is perhaps TRBD1 (6 bases). CDR1 and CDR2 from the germline V gene are DFQATT and SNEGSKA (reference sequence). V dropped 2 bases and J dropped 0 bases, with 9 bases sitting between them. This CDR3 is 14 amino acids long. CDR3 DNA: TGCAGTGCTAGACGGGACATTAGCACAGATACGCAGTATTTT. Translating gives CSARRDISTDTQYF.

Points on this clonotype: Germline is not matched at one junction end, which may reflect a read error. The CDR3 region is CASTRLAGHNELFF. For the CDR3, the DNA is TGTGCCAGCACCAGACTAGCGGGGCACAATGAGCTGTTCTTC. This rearrangement joins TRBV12-3 or TRBV12-4 to TRBJ2-1; the match to TRBD2 covers 11 bases. This CDR3 has 14 amino acids.

This clonotype was found a few times. The V and J genes are TRBV29-1 and TRBJ1-2; tentatively, D is TRBD1 (6 bases). This CDR3 is 14 amino acids long. Germline CDR1 reads SQVTM; CDR2 reads ANQGSEA. The ends were cut back, 4 bases at V and 4 bases at J, with 16 bases in the middle. CDR3 loop: CSVGGTGTTYGYTF. The CDR3 DNA reads TGCAGCGTTGGCGGAACAGGGACGACCTATGGCTACACCTTC.

The rearrangement joins TRBV14 to TRBJ2-1; D is perhaps TRBD1 or TRBD2 (5 bases each). The length of the CDR3 is 18 residues. Germline V gives CDR1 SGHDN, CDR2 FVKESK. The V end lost 2 bases, the J end lost 6 bases, and 23 bases lay between the germline ends. The CDR3: CASSQKRGERSPFNEQFF. DNA of the CDR3: TGTGCCAGCAGCCAAAAGAGAGGGGAGCGGAGTCCTTTCAATGAGCAGTTCTTC.